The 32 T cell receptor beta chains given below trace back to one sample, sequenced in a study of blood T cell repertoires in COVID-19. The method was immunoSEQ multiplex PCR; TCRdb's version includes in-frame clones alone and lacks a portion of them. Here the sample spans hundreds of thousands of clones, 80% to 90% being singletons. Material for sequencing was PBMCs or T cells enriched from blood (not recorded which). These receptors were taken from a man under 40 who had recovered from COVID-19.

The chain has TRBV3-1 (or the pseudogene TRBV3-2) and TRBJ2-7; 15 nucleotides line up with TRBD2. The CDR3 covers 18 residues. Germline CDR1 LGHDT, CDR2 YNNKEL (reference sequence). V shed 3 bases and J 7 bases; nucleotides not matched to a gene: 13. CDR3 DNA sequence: TGTGCCAGCAGCCAGGCGGGACTAGCGGGGGGCTTACGCCTGGAGCAGTACTTC. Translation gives CASSQAGLAGGLRLEQYF.

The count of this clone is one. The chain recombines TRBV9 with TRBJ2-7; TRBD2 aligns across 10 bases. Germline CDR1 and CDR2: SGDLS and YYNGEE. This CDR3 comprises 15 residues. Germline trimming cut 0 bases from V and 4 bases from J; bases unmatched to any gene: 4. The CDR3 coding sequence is TGTGCCAGCAGCGTAGGGGGGACTAGCGAATACGAGCAGTACTTC. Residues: CASSVGGTSEYEQYF.

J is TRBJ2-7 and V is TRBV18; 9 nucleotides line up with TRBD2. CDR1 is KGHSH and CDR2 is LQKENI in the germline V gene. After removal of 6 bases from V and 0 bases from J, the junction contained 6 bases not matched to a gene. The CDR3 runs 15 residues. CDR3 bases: TGTGCCAGCTCTCTAAGCGGGGGGAGCTCCTACGAGCAGTACTTC. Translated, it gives CASSLSGGSSYEQYF.

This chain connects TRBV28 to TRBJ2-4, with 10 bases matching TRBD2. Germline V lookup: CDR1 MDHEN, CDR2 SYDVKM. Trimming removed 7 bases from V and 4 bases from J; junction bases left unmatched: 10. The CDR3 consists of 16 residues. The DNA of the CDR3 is TGTGCCAGCAATCCTAGCGGGAGTGTCGGTAAAAACATTCAGTACTTC. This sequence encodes CASNPSGSVGKNIQYF.

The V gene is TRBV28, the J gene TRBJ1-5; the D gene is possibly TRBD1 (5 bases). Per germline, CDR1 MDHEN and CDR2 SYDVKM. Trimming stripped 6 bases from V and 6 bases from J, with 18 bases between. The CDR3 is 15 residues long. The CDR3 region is CASRGPRPIAQPQHF. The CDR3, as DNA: TGTGCCAGCAGGGGGCCAAGGCCCATCGCTCAGCCCCAGCATTTT. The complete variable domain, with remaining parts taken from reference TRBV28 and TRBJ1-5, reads DVKVTQSSRYLVKRTGEKVFLECVQDMDHENMFWYRQDPGLGLRLIYFSYDVKMKEKGDIPEGYSVSREKKERFSLILESASTNQTSMYLCASRGPRPIAQPQHFGDGTRLSIL.

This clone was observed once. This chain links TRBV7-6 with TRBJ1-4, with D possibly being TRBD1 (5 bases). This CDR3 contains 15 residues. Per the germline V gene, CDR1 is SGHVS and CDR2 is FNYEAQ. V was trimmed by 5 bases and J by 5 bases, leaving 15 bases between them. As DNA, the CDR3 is TGTGCCAGCAGCGGGGACCGGGACTTCAATGAAAAACTGTTTTTT. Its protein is CASSGDRDFNEKLFF. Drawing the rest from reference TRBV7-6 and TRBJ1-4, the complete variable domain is GAGVSQSPRYKVTKRGQDVALRCDPISGHVSLYWYRQALGQGPEFLTYFNYEAQQDKSGLPNDRFSAERPEGSISTLTIQRTEQRDSAMYRCASSGDRDFNEKLFFGSGTQLSVL.

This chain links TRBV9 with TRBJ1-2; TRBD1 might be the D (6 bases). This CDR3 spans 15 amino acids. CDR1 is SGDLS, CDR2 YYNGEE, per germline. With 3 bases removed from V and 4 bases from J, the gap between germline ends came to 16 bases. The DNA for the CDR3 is TGTGCCAGCAGCGATTGGGAGGGGGTTTTCTATGGCTACACCTTC. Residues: CASSDWEGVFYGYTF.

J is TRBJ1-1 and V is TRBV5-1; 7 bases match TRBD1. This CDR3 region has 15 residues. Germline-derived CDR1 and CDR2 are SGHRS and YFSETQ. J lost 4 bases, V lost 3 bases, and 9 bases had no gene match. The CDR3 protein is CASSWTEGAGTEAFF. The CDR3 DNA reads TGCGCCAGCAGCTGGACAGAGGGGGCTGGCACTGAAGCTTTCTTT.

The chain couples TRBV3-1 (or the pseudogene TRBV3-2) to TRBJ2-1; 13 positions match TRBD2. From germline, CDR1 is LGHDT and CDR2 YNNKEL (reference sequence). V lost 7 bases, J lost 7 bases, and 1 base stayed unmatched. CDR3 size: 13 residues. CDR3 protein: CASKLAGGNEQFF. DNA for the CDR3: TGTGCCAGCAAACTAGCGGGAGGGAATGAGCAGTTCTTC.

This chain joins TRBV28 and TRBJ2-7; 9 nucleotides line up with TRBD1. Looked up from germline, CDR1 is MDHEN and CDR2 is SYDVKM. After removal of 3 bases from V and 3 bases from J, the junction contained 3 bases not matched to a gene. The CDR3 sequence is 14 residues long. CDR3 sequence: CASSFRGQGYEQYF. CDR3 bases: TGTGCCAGCAGTTTTCGGGGACAGGGCTACGAGCAGTACTTC.

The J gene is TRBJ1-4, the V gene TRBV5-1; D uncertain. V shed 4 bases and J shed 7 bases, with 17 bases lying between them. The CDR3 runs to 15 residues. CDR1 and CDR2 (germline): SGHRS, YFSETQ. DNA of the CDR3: TGCGCCAGCAGCCCAACGGATTCAAGGAGTGAAAAACTGTTTTTT. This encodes CASSPTDSRSEKLFF. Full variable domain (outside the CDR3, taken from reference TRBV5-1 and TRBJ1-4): KAGVTQTPRYLIKTRGQQVTLSCSPISGHRSVSWYQQTPGQGLQFLFEYFSETQRNKGNFPGRFSGRQFSNSRSEMNVSTLELGDSALYLCASSPTDSRSEKLFFGSGTQLSVL.

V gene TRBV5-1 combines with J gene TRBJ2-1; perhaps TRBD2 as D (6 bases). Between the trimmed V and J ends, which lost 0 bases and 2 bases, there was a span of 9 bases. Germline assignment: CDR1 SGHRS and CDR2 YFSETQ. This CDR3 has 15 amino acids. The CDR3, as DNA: TGCGCCAGCAGCTTGGGGGAGGACCCCTACAATGAGCAGTTCTTC. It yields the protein CASSLGEDPYNEQFF.

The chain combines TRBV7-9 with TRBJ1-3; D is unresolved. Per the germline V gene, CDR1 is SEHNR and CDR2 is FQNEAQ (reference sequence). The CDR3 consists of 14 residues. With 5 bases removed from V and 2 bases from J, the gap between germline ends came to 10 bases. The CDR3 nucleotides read TGTGCCAGCAGCCCCCTAGCAGCTGGAAACACCATATATTTT. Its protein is CASSPLAAGNTIYF.

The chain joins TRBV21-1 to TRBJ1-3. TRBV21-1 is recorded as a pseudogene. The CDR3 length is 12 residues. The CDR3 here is CASSNSRNTIYF. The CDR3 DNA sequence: TGTGCCAGCAGCAATTCTAGAAACACCATATATTTT.

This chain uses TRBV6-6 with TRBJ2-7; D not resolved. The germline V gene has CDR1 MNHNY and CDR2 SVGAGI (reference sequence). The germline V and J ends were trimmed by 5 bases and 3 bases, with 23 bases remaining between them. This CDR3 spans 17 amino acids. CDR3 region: CASSLALAVPNYYEQYF. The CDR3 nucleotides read TGTGCCAGCAGTCTCGCGTTGGCCGTCCCTAACTACTACGAGCAGTACTTC.

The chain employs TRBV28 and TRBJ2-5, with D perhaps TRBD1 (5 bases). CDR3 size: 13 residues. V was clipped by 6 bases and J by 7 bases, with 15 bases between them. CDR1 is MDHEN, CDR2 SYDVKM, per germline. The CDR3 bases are TGTGCCAGCAGCAAGGGGCCTTCAGGGACCCAGTACTTC. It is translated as CASSKGPSGTQYF. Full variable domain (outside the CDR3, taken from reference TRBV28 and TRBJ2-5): DVKVTQSSRYLVKRTGEKVFLECVQDMDHENMFWYRQDPGLGLRLIYFSYDVKMKEKGDIPEGYSVSREKKERFSLILESASTNQTSMYLCASSKGPSGTQYFGPGTRLLVL.

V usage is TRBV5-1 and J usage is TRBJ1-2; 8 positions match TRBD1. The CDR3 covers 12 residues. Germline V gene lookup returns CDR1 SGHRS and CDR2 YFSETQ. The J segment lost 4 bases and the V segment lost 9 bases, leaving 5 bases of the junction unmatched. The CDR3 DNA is TGCGCCATAAGGACAGGGACCTATGGCTACACCTTC. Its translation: CAIRTGTYGYTF.

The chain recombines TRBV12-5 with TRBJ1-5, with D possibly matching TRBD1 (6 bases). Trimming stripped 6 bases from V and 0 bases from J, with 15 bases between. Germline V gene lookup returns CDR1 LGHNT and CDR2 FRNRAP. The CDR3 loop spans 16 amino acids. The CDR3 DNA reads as TGTGCTAGTGGGAACTACTGGACAGCTAGCAATCAGCCCCAGCATTTT. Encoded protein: CASGNYWTASNQPQHF.

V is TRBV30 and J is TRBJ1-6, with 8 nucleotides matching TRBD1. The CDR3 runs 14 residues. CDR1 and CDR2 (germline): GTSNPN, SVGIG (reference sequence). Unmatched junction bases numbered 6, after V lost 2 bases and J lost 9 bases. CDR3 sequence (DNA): TGTGCCTGGAGTCAGGGACAGGCCTCTTCACCCCTCCACTTT. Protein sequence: CAWSQGQASSPLHF.

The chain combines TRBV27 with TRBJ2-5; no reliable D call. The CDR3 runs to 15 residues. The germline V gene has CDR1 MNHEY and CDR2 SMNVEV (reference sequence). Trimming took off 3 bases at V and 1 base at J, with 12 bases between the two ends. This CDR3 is CASSFLGKSQETQYF. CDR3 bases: TGTGCCAGCAGTTTTCTAGGCAAGTCCCAAGAGACCCAGTACTTC.

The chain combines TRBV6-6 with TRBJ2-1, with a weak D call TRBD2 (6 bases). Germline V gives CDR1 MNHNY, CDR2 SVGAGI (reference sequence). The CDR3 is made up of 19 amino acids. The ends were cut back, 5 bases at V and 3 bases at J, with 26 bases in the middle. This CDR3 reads CASSPRGVLILTGYNEQFF. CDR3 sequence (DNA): TGTGCCAGCAGTCCCCGCGGGGTGTTAATCCTCACCGGCTACAATGAGCAGTTCTTC.

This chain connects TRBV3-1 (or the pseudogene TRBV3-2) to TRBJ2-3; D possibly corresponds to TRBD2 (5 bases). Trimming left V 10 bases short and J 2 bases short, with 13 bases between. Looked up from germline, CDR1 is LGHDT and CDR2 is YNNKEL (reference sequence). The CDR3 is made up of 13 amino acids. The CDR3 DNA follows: TGTGCCATCGGTGGAGGCAACACAGATACGCAGTATTTT. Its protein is CAIGGGNTDTQYF.

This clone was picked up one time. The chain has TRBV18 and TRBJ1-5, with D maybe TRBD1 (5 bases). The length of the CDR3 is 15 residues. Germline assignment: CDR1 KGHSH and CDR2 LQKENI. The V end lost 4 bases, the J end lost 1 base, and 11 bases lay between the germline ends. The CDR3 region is CASSRGDLSNQPQHF. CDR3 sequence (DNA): TGTGCCAGCTCACGGGGGGACTTGAGCAATCAGCCCCAGCATTTT.

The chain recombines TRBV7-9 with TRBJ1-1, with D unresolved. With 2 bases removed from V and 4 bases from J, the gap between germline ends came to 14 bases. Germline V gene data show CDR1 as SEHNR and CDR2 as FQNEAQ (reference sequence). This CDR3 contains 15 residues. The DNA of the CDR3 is TGTGCCAGCAGCTTAACCGGGATGGCTGGCACTGAAGCTTTCTTT. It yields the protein CASSLTGMAGTEAFF.

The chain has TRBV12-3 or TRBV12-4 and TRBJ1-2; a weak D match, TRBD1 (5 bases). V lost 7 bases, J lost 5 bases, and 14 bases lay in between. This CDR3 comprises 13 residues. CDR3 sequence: CASTTDDRYGYTF. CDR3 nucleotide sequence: TGTGCCAGCACGACCGACGACAGATATGGCTACACCTTC.

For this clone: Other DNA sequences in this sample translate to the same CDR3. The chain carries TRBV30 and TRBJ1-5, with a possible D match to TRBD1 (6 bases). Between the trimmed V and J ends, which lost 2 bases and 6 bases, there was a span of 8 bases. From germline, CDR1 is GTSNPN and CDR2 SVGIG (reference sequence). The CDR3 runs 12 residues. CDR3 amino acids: CAWSRGGQPQHF. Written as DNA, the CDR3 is TGTGCCTGGAGTAGGGGGGGTCAGCCCCAGCATTTT.

CDR3 protein: CASSQGVGQPQHF. The CDR3 nucleotides are TGTGCCAGCTCACAGGGAGTAGGACAGCCCCAGCATTTT. This chain uses TRBV18 with TRBJ1-5; D is unresolved. V was trimmed by 4 bases and J by 7 bases, leaving 11 bases between them. This CDR3 is 13 amino acids long. Germline V lookup: CDR1 KGHSH, CDR2 LQKENI.

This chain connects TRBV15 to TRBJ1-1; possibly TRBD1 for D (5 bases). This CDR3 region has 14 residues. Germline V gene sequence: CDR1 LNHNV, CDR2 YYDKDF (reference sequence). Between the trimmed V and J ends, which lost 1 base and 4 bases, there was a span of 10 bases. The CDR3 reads CATSRVGEGTEAFF. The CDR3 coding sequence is TGTGCCACCAGCAGAGTGGGGGAGGGCACTGAAGCTTTCTTT.

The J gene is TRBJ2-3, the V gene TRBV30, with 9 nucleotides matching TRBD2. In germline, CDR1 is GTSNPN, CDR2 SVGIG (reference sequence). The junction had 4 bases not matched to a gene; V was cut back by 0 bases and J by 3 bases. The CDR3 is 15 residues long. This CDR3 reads CAWSVGSGSTDTQYF. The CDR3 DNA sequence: TGTGCCTGGAGTGTAGGTAGCGGGAGTACAGATACGCAGTATTTT. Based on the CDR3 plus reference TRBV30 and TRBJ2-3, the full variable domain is SQTIHQWPATLVQPVGSPLSLECTVEGTSNPNLYWYRQAAGRGLQLLFYSVGIGQISSEVPQNLSASRPQDRQFILSSKKLLLSDSGFYLCAWSVGSGSTDTQYFGPGTRLTVL.

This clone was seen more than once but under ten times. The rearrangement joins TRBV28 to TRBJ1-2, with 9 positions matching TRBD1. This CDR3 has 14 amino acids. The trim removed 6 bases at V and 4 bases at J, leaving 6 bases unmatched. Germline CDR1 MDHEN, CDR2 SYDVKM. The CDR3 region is CASRPGQGFYGYTF. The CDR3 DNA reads TGTGCCAGCAGACCGGGACAGGGATTCTATGGCTACACCTTC.

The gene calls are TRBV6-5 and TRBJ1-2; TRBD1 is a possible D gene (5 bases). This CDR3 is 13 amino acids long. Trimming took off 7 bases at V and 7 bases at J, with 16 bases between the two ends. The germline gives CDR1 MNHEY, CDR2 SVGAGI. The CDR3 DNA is TGTGCCAGCATCTGGGGGGGAAATAGTGGCTACACCTTC. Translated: CASIWGGNSGYTF.

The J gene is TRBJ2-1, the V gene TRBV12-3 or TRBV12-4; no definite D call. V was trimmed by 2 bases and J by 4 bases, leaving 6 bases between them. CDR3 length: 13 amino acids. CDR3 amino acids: CASSLSRYNEQFF. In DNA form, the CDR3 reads TGTGCCAGCAGTTTATCCAGATACAATGAGCAGTTCTTC.